A selection of T cell receptor beta chains follows, all from one sample in a study of OX40 agonist ivuxolimab in advanced cancers. Clones were sequenced by immunoSEQ multiplex PCR, and TCRdb holds only the in-frame ones, with some missing. Of roughly 15,000 clones listed, roughly 87% are singletons. The sequenced sample was CD4+ or CD8+ T cells sorted from blood, obtained in a trial of the OX40 agonist ivuxolimab. Source of these receptors: an adult with an advanced solid tumor such as melanoma, head and neck, liver or kidney cancer. Both conserved end residues are part of each CDR3. A D gene is named only where the DNA matches it firmly. Clone size is stated in some rows and not others, as once, few, many or a class when expanded.

D gene | J gene | V gene | clone size | CDR3 DNA | CDR3 protein
TRBD1 | TRBJ2-2 | TRBV7-9 | - | TGTGCCAGCAGCTCGACAGGGGCGAACACCGGGGAGCTGTTTTTT | CASSSTGANTGELFF
TRBD2 | TRBJ2-7 | TRBV4-1 | once | TGCGCCAGCAGCCAAGATGAGGCGGGGGGCCCCTCCTACGAGCAGTACTTC | CASSQDEAGGPSYEQYF
- | TRBJ2-5 | TRBV6-5 | - | TGTGCCAGCAGTTACGGCCAGGGGGAGACCCAGTACTTC | CASSYGQGETQYF
TRBD1 | TRBJ1-2 | TRBV19 | - | TGTGCCAGTAGCTTTTCGGGACAGTACTATGGCTACACCTTC | CASSFSGQYYGYTF
TRBD1 | TRBJ1-6 | TRBV30 | - | TGTGCCTGGAGTGAAAGGTCCGGGACAGGGAGGTCACCCCTCCACTTT | CAWSERSGTGRSPLHF
- | TRBJ1-3 | TRBV28 | - | TGTGCCAGCAGTTTTACGGGGCGGGGGGTTCCGGGAAACACCATATATTTT | CASSFTGRGVPGNTIYF
TRBD2 | TRBJ2-7 | TRBV9 | - | TGTGCCAGCAGCGGAACTAGCGGGGGGGCCTACGAGCAGTACTTC | CASSGTSGGAYEQYF
TRBD2 | TRBJ2-1 | TRBV30 | - | TGTGCCTGGACTAGCGGGGGCTCTAGGAATGAGCAGTTCTTC | CAWTSGGSRNEQFF
- | TRBJ1-2 | TRBV4-3 | once | TGCGCCAGCAGCCAAGATCTGGCAGGGAGAGGTGGATATGACTATGGCTACACCTTC | CASSQDLAGRGGYDYGYTF
- | TRBJ2-2 | TRBV19 | - | TGTGCCAGTAGTATTATATGGCCCGAGAAAACCGGGGAGCTGTTTTTT | CASSIIWPEKTGELFF
- | TRBJ2-7 | TRBV7-9 | - | TGTGCCAGCAGCCAAACTGATATGGCACCGTTCTCCTACGAGCAGTACTTC | CASSQTDMAPFSYEQYF
- | TRBJ2-2 | TRBV7-9 | - | TGTGCCAGCAGCTCGTCCGGCACAGGGTACACCGGGGAGCTGTTTTTT | CASSSSGTGYTGELFF
TRBD2 | TRBJ2-2 | TRBV4-1 | - | TGCGCCAGCAGCCCCGCAAGGGAGAGAATAGCGGGTACCGGGGAGCTGTTTTTT | CASSPARERIAGTGELFF
- | TRBJ1-5 | TRBV9 | - | TGTGCCAGCAGCGTAGTAGACAGCCCTCTACAGCCCCAGCATTTT | CASSVVDSPLQPQHF
TRBD1 | TRBJ2-7 | TRBV5-1 | - | TGCGCCAGCAGCTCGGGACAGGGGGATGACGAGCAGTACTTC | CASSSGQGDDEQYF
- | TRBJ1-3 | TRBV4-1 | - | TGCGCCAGCAGCCAAGACCTGCCCGGCTCTGGAAACACCATATATTTT | CASSQDLPGSGNTIYF
TRBD1 | TRBJ2-1 | TRBV5-4 | once | TGTGCCAGCAGCTTGGGACAGGGGCCGCAGTTCTTC | CASSLGQGPQFF